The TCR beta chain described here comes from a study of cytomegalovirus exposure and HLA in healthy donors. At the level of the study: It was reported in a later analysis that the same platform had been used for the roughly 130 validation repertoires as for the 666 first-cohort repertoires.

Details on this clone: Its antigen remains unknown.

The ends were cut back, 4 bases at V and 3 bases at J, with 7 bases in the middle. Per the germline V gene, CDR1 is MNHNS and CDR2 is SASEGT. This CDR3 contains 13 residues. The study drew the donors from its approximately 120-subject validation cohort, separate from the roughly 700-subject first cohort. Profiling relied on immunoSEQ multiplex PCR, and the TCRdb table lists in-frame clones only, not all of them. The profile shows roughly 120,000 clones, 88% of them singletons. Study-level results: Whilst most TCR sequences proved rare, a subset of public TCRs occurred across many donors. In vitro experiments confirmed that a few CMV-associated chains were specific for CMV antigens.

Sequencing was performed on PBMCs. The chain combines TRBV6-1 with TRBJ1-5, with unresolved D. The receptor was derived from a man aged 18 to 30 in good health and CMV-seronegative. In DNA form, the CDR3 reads TGTGCCAGCAGTGGTAGCTCCAATCAGCCCCAGCATTTT. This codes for CASSGSSNQPQHF.